The 16 T cell receptor beta chains given below trace back to one sample, sequenced in a study of cytomegalovirus exposure and HLA in healthy donors. Researchers ran the PCR with 60 Vbeta and 13 Jbeta primers. Sequenced by immunoSEQ multiplex PCR; TCRdb stores in-frame clones only, minus some. The sample includes more than 85,000 clones, 73% of them seen just once. Specimen: PBMCs. These receptors were obtained from a middle-aged man in good health and CMV-seronegative.

This clone showed up just a few times. The chain combines TRBV6-1 with TRBJ1-2, with D possibly matching TRBD1 (5 bases). Trimming took off 4 bases at V and 2 bases at J, with 14 bases between the two ends. CDR3 length: 15 amino acids. The germline V gene has CDR1 MNHNS and CDR2 SASEGT. The CDR3 here is CASSVSREGNYGYTF. CDR3 in DNA: TGTGCCAGCAGTGTATCCAGGGAAGGCAACTATGGCTACACCTTC.

This chain connects TRBV2 to TRBJ2-5, with D possibly TRBD2 on 6 matching bases. The CDR3 spans 13 residues. CDR1 is SNHLY and CDR2 is FYNNEI in the germline V gene. V lost 6 bases and J 4 bases, leaving 12 bases between the germline ends. DNA of the CDR3: TGTGCCAGCAGGGGGGTGGGAGGAGAGACCCAGTACTTC. Encoded protein: CASRGVGGETQYF. The full variable domain, completed using reference TRBV2 and TRBJ2-5, is EPEVTQTPSHQVTQMGQEVILRCVPISNHLYFYWYRQILGQKVEFLVSFYNNEISEKSEIFDDQFSVERPDGSNFTLKIRSTKLEDSAMYFCASRGVGGETQYFGPGTRLLVL.

The V and J genes are TRBV18 and TRBJ2-5; possibly TRBD2 for D (5 bases). V lost 3 bases, J lost 2 bases, and 10 bases lay in between. The CDR3 has 14 residues. The germline gives CDR1 KGHSH, CDR2 LQKENI. This chain's CDR3 is CASSPDGKQETQYF. The CDR3 nucleotides are TGTGCCAGCTCACCCGACGGGAAACAAGAGACCCAGTACTTC.

A few counts support this clone. This sequence joins TRBV11-2 and TRBJ2-1; 7 nucleotides agree with TRBD1. The CDR3 covers 14 residues. V was pared by 4 bases and J by 4 bases, with 4 bases of the junction left unmatched. Per germline, CDR1 SGHAT and CDR2 FQNNGV. CDR3 sequence: CASSSTGYYNEQFF. CDR3 DNA: TGTGCCAGCAGCTCGACAGGGTATTACAATGAGCAGTTCTTC.

The rearrangement joins TRBV5-4 to TRBJ1-1, with D hard to call. CDR1 is SGHNT, CDR2 YYREEE, per germline (reference sequence). The CDR3 is 13 residues long. Trimming took off 1 base at V and 8 bases at J, with 12 bases between the two ends. CDR3 region: CASSLYMGEEAFF. CDR3 nucleotide sequence: TGTGCCAGCAGCTTGTATATGGGCGAGGAAGCTTTCTTT. The variable domain in full, completed from reference TRBV5-4 and TRBJ1-1, reads ETGVTQSPTHLIKTRGQQVTLRCSSQSGHNTVSWYQQALGQGPQFIFQYYREEENGRGNFPPRFSGLQFPNYSSELNVNALELDDSALYLCASSLYMGEEAFFGQGTRLTVV.

This chain connects TRBV5-1 to TRBJ2-1; 14 positions match TRBD2. Germline V gene data show CDR1 as SGHRS and CDR2 as YFSETQ. The V and J ends lost 3 bases and 0 bases, in that order; junction bases with no gene match: 2. The length of the CDR3 is 17 residues. CDR3 coding DNA: TGCGCCAGCAGCTCGACTAGCGGGGGGGACTCCTACAATGAGCAGTTCTTC. This encodes CASSSTSGGDSYNEQFF.

The chain couples TRBV5-5 to TRBJ2-7, with 7 bases that match TRBD1. Germline CDR1 reads SGHKS; CDR2 reads YYEKEE (reference sequence). With 3 bases clipped from V and 1 base from J, the junction kept 7 bases outside the gene matches. The CDR3 extends over 15 amino acids. DNA for the CDR3: TGTGCCAGCAGCTCCACAGGGGAAATTTCCTACGAGCAGTACTTC. This gives the protein CASSSTGEISYEQYF.

The CDR3 sequence: CASRGQSYEQYF. In DNA, the CDR3 is TGTGCCAGTCGGGGACAGTCCTACGAGCAGTACTTC. The chain couples TRBV28 to TRBJ2-7; TRBD1 agrees at 7 bases. The V gene's germline CDR1 is MDHEN and CDR2 SYDVKM. The CDR3 has 12 residues. V was clipped by 9 bases and J by 1 base; unmatched bases: 3.

The genes are TRBV4-3 and TRBJ1-1; possibly TRBD1 for D (5 bases). The CDR3 runs 15 residues. Trimming took 1 base from V and 5 from J, leaving 14 bases between them. The germline gives CDR1 LGHNA, CDR2 YSLEER. The CDR3 DNA sequence: TGCGCCAGCAGCCAAGTGGGGGGAGGGTCAACTGAAGCTTTCTTT. Translated, it gives CASSQVGGGSTEAFF.

The chain has TRBV5-6 and TRBJ2-3; 12 positions agree with TRBD1. Germline V lookup: CDR1 SGHDT, CDR2 YYEEEE. The V segment lost 4 bases and the J segment 4 bases; nucleotides outside the gene matches: 7. The CDR3 totals 16 residues. The CDR3 spells CASSPGTGGVPDTQYF. The CDR3 DNA sequence: TGTGCCAGCAGCCCTGGGACAGGGGGCGTCCCAGATACGCAGTATTTT.

This chain connects TRBV4-3 to TRBJ1-2; D is unclear. The germline V gene encodes CDR1 LGHNA and CDR2 YSLEER. Trimming left V 0 bases short and J 2 bases short, with 16 bases between. The CDR3 loop spans 17 amino acids. CDR3 loop: CASSQDDRVIMNYGYTF. The CDR3 DNA follows: TGCGCCAGCAGCCAAGATGACCGGGTAATCATGAACTATGGCTACACCTTC.

This chain uses TRBV5-1 with TRBJ1-5; D is unresolved. The germline CDR1 and CDR2 sequences are SGHRS and YFSETQ. Deletions cut 0 bases from V and 4 bases from J, with 8 bases between. The CDR3 contains 14 residues. The CDR3, as DNA: TGCGCCAGCAGCTTGGTACCGGTAAATCAGCCCCAGCATTTT. It yields the protein CASSLVPVNQPQHF. Based on the CDR3 plus reference TRBV5-1 and TRBJ1-5, the full variable domain is KAGVTQTPRYLIKTRGQQVTLSCSPISGHRSVSWYQQTPGQGLQFLFEYFSETQRNKGNFPGRFSGRQFSNSRSEMNVSTLELGDSALYLCASSLVPVNQPQHFGDGTRLSIL.

The rearrangement links TRBV5-8 to TRBJ2-7; D gene ambiguous. The V gene's germline CDR1 is SGHTS and CDR2 YDEGEE. The V and J ends lost 4 bases and 0 bases respectively, with 11 bases between them. The CDR3 runs to 14 residues. CDR3 bases: TGTGCCAGCAGCCTTCAAGCAAGCTCCTACGAGCAGTACTTC. Translated: CASSLQASSYEQYF.

There are a few counts of this clone. J is TRBJ1-4 and V is TRBV5-4, with a possible D match to TRBD1 (6 bases). The CDR3 has 15 amino acids. Germline V gene data show CDR1 as SGHNT and CDR2 as YYREEE (reference sequence). V lost 3 bases and J 7 bases, leaving 16 bases between the germline ends. CDR3 bases: TGTGCCAGCAGCTACAAGACAGGCGAAGTTGAAAAACTGTTTTTT. Protein sequence: CASSYKTGEVEKLFF.

The chain employs TRBV5-6 and TRBJ1-1; 8 bases match TRBD1. Losses at the gene ends were 4 bases for V and 1 base for J; bases not matched to a gene: 9. The CDR3 extends over 16 amino acids. Germline V lookup: CDR1 SGHDT, CDR2 YYEEEE. CDR3 amino acids: CASSRQGLEGNTEAFF. Written as DNA, the CDR3 is TGTGCCAGCAGCCGACAGGGGTTGGAGGGGAACACTGAAGCTTTCTTT.

DNA for the CDR3: TGTGCCTGGAGTGTTCGGCAGGGTGGTTACAATGAGCAGTTCTTC. It translates to CAWSVRQGGYNEQFF. The chain joins TRBV30 to TRBJ2-1; TRBD1 is a possible D gene (5 bases). CDR1 and CDR2 (germline): GTSNPN, SVGIG (reference sequence). The CDR3 is 15 amino acids. Trimming took 0 bases from V and 4 from J, leaving 13 bases between them.